These 6 T cell receptor beta chains came from one sample sequenced in a study of blood T cell repertoires in COVID-19. TCRdb's table, derived via immunoSEQ multiplex PCR, lists solely in-frame clones and lacks some. The data hold approximately 300,000 clones, with 87% observed a single time. The source material was peripheral blood. Every receptor here comes from a woman aged 50 to 60 who had recovered from COVID-19.

In this sample, this clone turned up a few times. The chain employs TRBV2 and TRBJ2-1; D is possibly TRBD2 (5 bases). Looked up from germline, CDR1 is SNHLY and CDR2 is FYNNEI. Deletions cut 7 bases from V and 4 bases from J, with 11 bases between. The CDR3 has 13 residues. The DNA for the CDR3 is TGTGCCAGCATAGCGACCAATTACAATGAGCAGTTCTTC. Translating it yields CASIATNYNEQFF.

The chain joins TRBV30 to TRBJ2-7; possible D gene TRBD1, 5 bases. There are 12 residues in the CDR3. Looked up from germline, CDR1 is GTSNPN and CDR2 is SVGIG (reference sequence). V gave up 5 bases and J gave up 9 bases, with 17 bases separating them. The DNA of the CDR3 is TGTGCCTGGGGAAGCCTCAGGGTCGGGCAGTACTTC. Its translation is CAWGSLRVGQYF.

The J gene is TRBJ1-4, the V gene TRBV9; D unresolved. CDR1 and CDR2 (germline): SGDLS, YYNGEE. V was shortened by 0 bases and J by 2 bases, with 11 bases between the two germline ends. The CDR3 loop spans 16 amino acids. CDR3 in amino acids: CASSVGLPLTNEKLFF. CDR3 in DNA: TGTGCCAGCAGCGTAGGGCTTCCATTGACTAATGAAAAACTGTTTTTT. Full variable domain (missing parts from reference TRBV9 and TRBJ1-4): DSGVTQTPKHLITATGQRVTLRCSPRSGDLSVYWYQQSLDQGLQFLIQYYNGEERAKGNILERFSAQQFPDLHSELNLSSLELGDSALYFCASSVGLPLTNEKLFFGSGTQLSVL.

V is TRBV27 and J is TRBJ1-2, with D possibly TRBD1 on 5 matching bases. The CDR3 covers 15 residues. Deletions cut 5 bases from V and 4 bases from J, with 17 bases between. In germline, CDR1 is MNHEY, CDR2 SMNVEV (reference sequence). CDR3 DNA sequence: TGTGCCAGCAGTCCGCTAAGACAGTTTTCCTATGGCTACACCTTC. This translates into CASSPLRQFSYGYTF.

The chain uses TRBV25-1 and TRBJ1-4, with no clear D. The CDR3 has 14 amino acids. CDR1 and CDR2 from the germline V gene are MGHDK and SYGVNS. V was shortened by 4 bases and J by 3 bases, with 9 bases between the two germline ends. This chain's CDR3 is CASSVPLPNEKLFF. The CDR3 nucleotides are TGTGCCAGCAGTGTCCCCCTACCTAATGAAAAACTGTTTTTT. Variable domain in full (rest from reference TRBV25-1 and TRBJ1-4): EADIYQTPRYLVIGTGKKITLECSQTMGHDKMYWYQQDPGMELHLIHYSYGVNSTEKGDLSSESTVSRIRTEHFPLTLESARPSHTSQYLCASSVPLPNEKLFFGSGTQLSVL.

Note on this clone: This CDR3 is also generated by other DNA sequences in the sample. This chain joins TRBV6-5 and TRBJ1-5; D is possibly TRBD1 (6 bases). The CDR3 totals 14 residues. Germline V gene data show CDR1 as MNHEY and CDR2 as SVGAGI. Trimming removed 5 bases at V and 7 bases at J, with 15 bases between. The CDR3 DNA follows: TGTGCCAGCAGTAAACAGGGTCGGGACCAGCCCCAGCATTTT. It codes for CASSKQGRDQPQHF.